One and the same sample provided the 13 T cell receptor beta chains below, sequenced in a study of early T cells in non-severe SARS-CoV-2 infection. TCRdb itself ran the 5' RACE reads through MiXCR, one entry per CDR3 protein. The table records over 100,000 distinct CDR3 sequences, 10% to 15% of them present only once. The sequenced sample consisted of whole blood. The receptors shown here come from an adult who was a healthcare worker with PCR-confirmed SARS-CoV-2 infection or an uninfected control (not recorded which).

V and J are TRBV28 and TRBJ2-3; 8 positions match TRBD2. CDR1 MDHEN and CDR2 SYDVKM come from the germline V gene. Trimming removed 6 bases from V and 0 bases from J; junction bases left unmatched: 5. The CDR3 runs 15 residues. As DNA, the CDR3 is TGTGCCAGCAGCAATAGCGGGGTGAGCACAGATACGCAGTATTTT. Residues: CASSNSGVSTDTQYF.

This clonotype was recorded many times. This chain joins TRBV19 and TRBJ2-7; weak D call: TRBD2 (5 bases). CDR3 length equals 13 residues. Germline CDR1 LNHDA, CDR2 SQIVND (reference sequence). V was shortened by 7 bases and J by 0 bases, with 10 bases between the two germline ends. The CDR3 is CASKGRASYEQYF. In DNA, the CDR3 is TGTGCCAGTAAAGGGCGGGCCTCCTACGAGCAGTACTTC. Drawing the rest from reference TRBV19 and TRBJ2-7, the complete variable domain is DGGITQSPKYLFRKEGQNVTLSCEQNLNHDAMYWYRQDPGQGLRLIYYSQIVNDFQKGDIAEGYSVSREKKESFPLTVTSAQKNPTAFYLCASKGRASYEQYFGPGTRLTVT.

On this clonotype itself: A much larger clone differs by one base, so this may be a read error. A read error is likely, as this CDR3 ends without the conserved phenylalanine or tryptophan. V usage is TRBV4-1 and J usage is TRBJ1-4, with a tentative D call TRBD1 (5 bases). V was trimmed by 3 bases and J by 0 bases, leaving 11 bases between them. This CDR3 spans 16 amino acids. Germline values: CDR1 MGHRA, CDR2 YSYEKL. Here the CDR3 reads CASSHEGHPTNEKLFL. The CDR3 bases are TGCGCCAGCAGCCACGAAGGACACCCAACTAATGAAAAACTGTTTCTT.

This clonotype was found a few times. CDR3 DNA: TGTGCCAGCAGCCAAGCGGGAGATGGGTCCGGTGAGCAGTTCTTC. It translates to CASSQAGDGSGEQFF. The chain couples TRBV7-3 to TRBJ2-1; 8 bases align to TRBD2. V lost 5 bases to trimming and J lost 9 bases; unmatched junction nucleotides: 12. The germline gives CDR1 SGHTA, CDR2 FQGTGA. CDR3 length: 15 residues. Complete variable domain (other parts from reference TRBV7-3 and TRBJ2-1): GAGVSQTPSNKVTEKGKYVELRCDPISGHTALYWYRQSLGQGPEFLIYFQGTGAADDSGLPNDRFFAVRPEGSVSTLKIQRTERGDSAVYLCASSQAGDGSGEQFFGPGTRLTVL.

The V gene is TRBV11-2, the J gene TRBJ2-7; D not certain. In germline, CDR1 is SGHAT, CDR2 FQNNGV. The CDR3 has 15 amino acids. The V and J ends lost 3 bases and 5 bases respectively, with 17 bases between them. The CDR3 loop is CASSLSVLLGDEQYF. CDR3 DNA sequence: TGTGCCAGCAGCTTGAGCGTCCTCCTAGGAGACGAGCAGTACTTC.

This rearrangement joins TRBV7-2 to TRBJ1-1; D remains unclear. CDR3 length equals 13 residues. Looked up from germline, CDR1 is SGHTA and CDR2 is FQGNSA. Deletions cut 1 base from V and 4 bases from J, with 7 bases between. In DNA, the CDR3 is TGTGCCAGCAGCTTAGAGTGGGCCACTGAAGCTTTCTTT. Protein sequence: CASSLEWATEAFF.

This clonotype was found many times. The chain recombines TRBV10-3 with TRBJ1-1; tentatively, D is TRBD1 (6 bases). Germline CDR1 and CDR2: ENHRY and SYGVKD. The ends were cut back, 11 bases at V and 1 base at J, with 14 bases in the middle. The CDR3 runs 13 residues. CDR3 in amino acids: CASRGAKNTEAFF. As DNA, the CDR3 is TGTGCCTCGAGGGGGGCGAAGAACACTGAAGCTTTCTTT.

This clonotype was seen at least ten times. The rearrangement joins TRBV28 to TRBJ2-7, with D possibly being TRBD1 (5 bases). Germline loops: CDR1 MDHEN, CDR2 SYDVKM. The CDR3 loop spans 12 amino acids. The V end lost 6 bases, the J end lost 11 bases, and 17 bases lay between the germline ends. In DNA, the CDR3 is TGTGCCAGCAGCACCACCTGGGGCTTAGAGTACTTC. Translated: CASSTTWGLEYF.

This clonotype was recorded a few times. The chain is built from TRBV6-2 or TRBV6-3 and TRBJ1-5; D gene ambiguous. This CDR3 is 11 amino acids long. Germline assignment: CDR1 MNHEY and CDR2 SVGEGT. The V end lost 8 bases, the J end lost 7 bases, and 9 bases lay between the germline ends. CDR3 DNA sequence: TGTGCCAGCTCCCAAGGGCAGCCCCAGCATTTT. Encoded protein: CASSQGQPQHF.

At least ten counts were recorded for this clonotype. The chain couples TRBV21-1 to TRBJ2-7; TRBD1 is the table's D call and was not checked against the DNA. TRBV21-1 is termed a pseudogene. The CDR3 is 15 amino acids. CDR3 in DNA: TGTGCCAGCAGCAAAGAAGCGGGGGACAGCTACGAGCAGTACTTC. Protein sequence: CASSKEAGDSYEQYF.

The chain has TRBV28 and TRBJ2-7, with D perhaps TRBD2 (6 bases). Germline V gives CDR1 MDHEN, CDR2 SYDVKM. The CDR3 covers 16 residues. Written as DNA, the CDR3 is TGTACCACCTCCTCTCGGAGGGCCCCGTTTAACTACGAGCAGTACTTC. This encodes CTTSSRRAPFNYEQYF.

This clonotype was recorded at least ten times. The chain combines TRBV7-8 with TRBJ2-3; D unclear. CDR1 and CDR2 from the germline V gene are SGHVS and FQNEAQ. V lost 1 base to trimming and J lost 7 bases, with 9 bases between them. The CDR3 has 13 amino acids. Here the CDR3 reads CASSLESPNTQYF. The CDR3 region has the DNA TGTGCCAGCAGCTTAGAATCGCCCAATACGCAGTATTTT.

DNA for the CDR3: TGTGCCAGCAGCTTAGATAGGGGGTACCAAGAGACCCAGTACTTC. It translates to CASSLDRGYQETQYF. The V gene is TRBV7-8, the J gene TRBJ2-5; D might be TRBD1 (6 bases). V shed 1 base and J shed 0 bases, with 9 bases lying between them. The CDR3 is 15 amino acids. The germline gives CDR1 SGHVS, CDR2 FQNEAQ.